This T cell receptor beta chain was captured in a study of blood T cell repertoires in COVID-19. On the study more broadly: Sites across the United States, Italy and Spain contributed samples from acute and convalescent COVID-19. From T cells, B-cell-depleted T cells, or PBMCs came the material, which was cDNA or gDNA.

Looked up from germline, CDR1 is SGHTA and CDR2 is FQGTGA. With 5 bases clipped from V and 4 bases from J, the junction kept 18 bases outside the gene matches. CDR3 size: 20 residues. Authors' methods: Amplification of reference gene primers provided the estimated nucleated cell counts. TCRdb keeps only in-frame clones here, not all; method: immunoSEQ multiplex PCR. That table gives V, J and clone size, and the DNA gave D and trimming. The table records about 200,000 clones, roughly 89% of them present only once. Sequenced: peripheral blood. The sequence came from a man in his sixties who had recovered from COVID-19. The chain recombines TRBV7-3 with TRBJ2-3; TRBD2 matches at 13 bases. CDR3 bases: TGTGCCAGCAGCCCCCCTGGTGCCCGTCGACTAGCGGGAGGACCAGATACGCAGTATTTT. Its protein product is CASSPPGARRLAGGPDTQYF.